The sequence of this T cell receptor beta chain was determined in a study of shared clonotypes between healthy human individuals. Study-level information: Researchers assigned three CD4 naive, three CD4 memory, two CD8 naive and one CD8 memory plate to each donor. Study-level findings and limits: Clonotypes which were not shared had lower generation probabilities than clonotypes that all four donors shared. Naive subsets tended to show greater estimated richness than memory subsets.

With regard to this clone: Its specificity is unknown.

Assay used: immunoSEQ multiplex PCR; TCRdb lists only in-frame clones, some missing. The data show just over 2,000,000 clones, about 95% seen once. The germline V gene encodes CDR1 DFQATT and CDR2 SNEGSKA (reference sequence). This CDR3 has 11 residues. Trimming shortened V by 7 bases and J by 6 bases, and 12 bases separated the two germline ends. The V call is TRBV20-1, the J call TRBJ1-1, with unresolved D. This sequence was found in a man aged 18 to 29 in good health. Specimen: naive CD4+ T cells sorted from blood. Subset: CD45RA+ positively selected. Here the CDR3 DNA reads TGCAGTGGGGCGGGAGACCCTGAAGCTTTCTTT. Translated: CSGAGDPEAFF.